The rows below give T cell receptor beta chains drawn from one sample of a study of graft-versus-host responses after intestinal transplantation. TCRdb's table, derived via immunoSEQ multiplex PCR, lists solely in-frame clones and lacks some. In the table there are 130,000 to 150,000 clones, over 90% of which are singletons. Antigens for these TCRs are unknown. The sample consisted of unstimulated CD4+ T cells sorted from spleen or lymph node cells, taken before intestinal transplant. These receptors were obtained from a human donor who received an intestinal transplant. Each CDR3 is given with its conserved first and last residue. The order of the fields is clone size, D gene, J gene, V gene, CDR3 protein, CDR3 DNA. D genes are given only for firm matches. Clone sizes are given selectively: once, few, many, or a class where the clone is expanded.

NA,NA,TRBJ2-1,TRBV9,CASSVEGHGEQFF,TGTGCCAGCAGCGTAGAAGGGCATGGGGAGCAGTTCTTC
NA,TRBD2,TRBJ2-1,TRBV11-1,CASSSGLAGYNEQFF,TGTGCCAGCAGCTCGGGACTAGCGGGCTACAATGAGCAGTTCTTC
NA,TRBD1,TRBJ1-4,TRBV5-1,CASSFTGGNEKLFF,TGCGCCAGCAGCTTTACAGGGGGGAATGAAAAACTGTTTTTT
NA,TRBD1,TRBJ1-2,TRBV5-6,CASRPTGGDYGYTF,TGTGCCAGCAGGCCGACAGGGGGCGACTATGGCTACACCTTC
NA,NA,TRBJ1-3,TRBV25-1,CASSGPGPGNTIYF,TGTGCCAGCAGTGGACCCGGCCCTGGAAACACCATATATTTT
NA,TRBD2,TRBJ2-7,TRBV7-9,CASSLSAGGPTYEQYF,TGTGCCAGCAGCTTATCGGCGGGAGGGCCAACCTACGAGCAGTACTTC
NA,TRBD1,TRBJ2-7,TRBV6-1,CASSRTRDSYYEQYF,TGTGCCAGCAGTCGAACCCGGGACAGCTACTACGAGCAGTACTTC
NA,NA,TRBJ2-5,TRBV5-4,CASSPLSGTVRETQYF,TGTGCCAGCAGCCCCCTGTCAGGGACGGTTCGGGAGACCCAGTACTTC
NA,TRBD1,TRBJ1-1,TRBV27,CASSFPGGTEAFF,TGTGCCAGCAGTTTCCCAGGGGGCACTGAAGCTTTCTTT
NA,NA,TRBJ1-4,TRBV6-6,CASSSGGLEKLFF,TGTGCCAGCAGTTCCGGGGGACTTGAAAAACTGTTTTTT
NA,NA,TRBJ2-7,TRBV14,CASSPATPLAGVSYEQYF,TGTGCCAGCAGCCCCGCCACCCCATTGGCGGGCGTCTCCTACGAGCAGTACTTC
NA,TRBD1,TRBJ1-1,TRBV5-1,CASSRIQGGNTEAFF,TGCGCCAGCAGCAGAATACAGGGGGGGAACACTGAAGCTTTCTTT
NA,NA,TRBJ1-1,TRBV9,CASSPQTGYTEAFF,TGTGCCAGCAGCCCCCAGACAGGATACACTGAAGCTTTCTTT
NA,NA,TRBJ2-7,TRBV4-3,CASSQDHTTYEQYF,TGCGCCAGCAGCCAAGATCACACTACCTACGAGCAGTACTTC
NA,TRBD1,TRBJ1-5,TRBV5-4,CASSYGGTGGNQPQHF,TGTGCCAGCAGCTACGGTGGGACAGGGGGCAATCAGCCCCAGCATTTT
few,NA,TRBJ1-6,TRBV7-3,CASSPDERSPLHF,TGTGCCAGCAGCCCAGACGAGAGGTCACCCCTCCACTTT
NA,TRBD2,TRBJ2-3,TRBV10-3,CAIKREGLSETQYF,TGTGCCATAAAGCGGGAGGGCCTGAGTGAAACGCAGTATTTT
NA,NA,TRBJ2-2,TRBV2,CASSERTTLELFF,TGTGCCAGCAGTGAGAGGACGACCTTGGAGCTGTTTTTT
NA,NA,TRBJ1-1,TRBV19,CASSRVGTTNTEAFF,TGTGCCAGTAGTAGGGTCGGGACAACCAACACTGAAGCTTTCTTT
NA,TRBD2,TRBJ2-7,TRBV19,CASGAGLAAQYF,TGTGCCAGTGGTGCGGGACTAGCGGCGCAGTACTTC
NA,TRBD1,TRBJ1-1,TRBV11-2,CASSPRQGTEAFF,TGTGCCAGCAGCCCCCGACAGGGGACTGAAGCTTTCTTT
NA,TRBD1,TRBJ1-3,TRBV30,CAWSPVGTVYTIYF,TGTGCCTGGAGCCCGGTGGGGACAGTTTACACCATATATTTT
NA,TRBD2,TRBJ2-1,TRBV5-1,CASSLVRGLAGGPSRNEQFF,TGCGCCAGCAGCTTGGTCCGGGGGCTAGCGGGAGGGCCGAGTAGGAATGAGCAGTTCTTC
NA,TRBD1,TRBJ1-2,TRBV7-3,CASSAGTGDHGYTF,TGTGCCAGCAGCGCGGGGACAGGGGATCATGGCTACACCTTC
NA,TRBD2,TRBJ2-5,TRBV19,CASSLTSGLQSIQETQYF,TGTGCCAGTAGTCTGACTAGCGGCCTGCAATCCATCCAAGAGACCCAGTACTTC
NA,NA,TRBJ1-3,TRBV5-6,CASSLGTGSGNTIYF,TGTGCCAGCAGCTTGGGGACCGGCTCTGGAAACACCATATATTTT
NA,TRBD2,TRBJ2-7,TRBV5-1,CASSSDGLAATYEQYF,TGCGCCAGCAGCTCGGATGGCCTAGCGGCAACGTACGAGCAGTACTTC
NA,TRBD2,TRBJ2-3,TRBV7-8,CASSWGTSGSSGTDTQYF,TGTGCCAGCAGCTGGGGGACTAGCGGGAGTAGTGGTACAGATACGCAGTATTTT
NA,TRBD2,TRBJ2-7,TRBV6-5,CASKGREGIYEQYF,TGTGCCAGCAAAGGGCGGGAGGGTATCTACGAGCAGTACTTC
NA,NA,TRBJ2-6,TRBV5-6,CASSLAPNAGANVLTF,TGTGCCAGCAGCTTGGCCCCCAATGCCGGGGCCAACGTCCTGACTTTC
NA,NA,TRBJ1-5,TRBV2,CASSAYVNQPQHF,TGTGCCAGCAGTGCTTATGTCAATCAGCCCCAGCATTTT
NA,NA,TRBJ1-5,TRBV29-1,CSVEGRGRRNQPQHF,TGCAGCGTTGAAGGGAGAGGGCGTCGCAATCAGCCCCAGCATTTT
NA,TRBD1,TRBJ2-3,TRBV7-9,CASRPTGLYTDTQYF,TGTGCCAGCAGACCGACAGGGTTATACACAGATACGCAGTATTTT
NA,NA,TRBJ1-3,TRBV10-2,CASGAGFSGNTIYF,TGCGCCAGCGGGGCAGGTTTCTCTGGAAACACCATATATTTT
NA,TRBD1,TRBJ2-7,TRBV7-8,CASSFPRGTGFNEQYF,TGTGCCAGCAGCTTCCCTAGAGGGACAGGGTTCAACGAGCAGTACTTC
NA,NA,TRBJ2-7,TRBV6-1,CASSEVPSPYEQYF,TGTGCCAGCAGTGAGGTCCCTAGTCCGTACGAGCAGTACTTC
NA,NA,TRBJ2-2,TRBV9,CASSVRELPNTGELFF,TGTGCCAGCAGCGTCAGGGAGCTCCCGAACACCGGGGAGCTGTTTTTT
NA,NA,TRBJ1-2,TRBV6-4,CASSAEGGWNYGYTF,TGTGCCAGCAGTGCCGAGGGGGGGTGGAACTATGGCTACACCTTC
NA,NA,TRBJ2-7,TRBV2,CASSEVGSASVRKSEQYF,TGTGCCAGCAGTGAAGTGGGAAGTGCGTCGGTTCGTAAATCCGAGCAGTACTTC
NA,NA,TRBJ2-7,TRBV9,CASSVSGRVNEQYF,TGTGCCAGCAGCGTCTCTGGCAGGGTAAACGAGCAGTACTTC
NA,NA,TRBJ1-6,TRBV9,CASSSLNSPLHF,TGTGCCAGCAGCTCACTTAATTCACCCCTCCACTTT
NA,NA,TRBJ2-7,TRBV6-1,CASSASTPYEQYF,TGTGCCAGCAGTGCGTCGACTCCCTACGAGCAGTACTTC
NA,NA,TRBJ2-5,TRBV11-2,CASSLDRGLEQYF,TGTGCCAGCAGCTTAGATAGGGGTTTGGAGCAGTACTTC
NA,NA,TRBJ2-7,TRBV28,CASSLAWGSHEQYF,TGTGCCAGCAGTTTGGCGTGGGGCAGCCACGAGCAGTACTTC
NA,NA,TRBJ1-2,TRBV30,CAWSVGRGGGYTF,TGTGCCTGGAGTGTCGGAAGGGGAGGGGGCTACACCTTC
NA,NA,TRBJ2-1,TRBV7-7,CASSLDAANNEQFF,TGTGCTAGCAGCTTAGATGCGGCAAACAATGAGCAGTTCTTC